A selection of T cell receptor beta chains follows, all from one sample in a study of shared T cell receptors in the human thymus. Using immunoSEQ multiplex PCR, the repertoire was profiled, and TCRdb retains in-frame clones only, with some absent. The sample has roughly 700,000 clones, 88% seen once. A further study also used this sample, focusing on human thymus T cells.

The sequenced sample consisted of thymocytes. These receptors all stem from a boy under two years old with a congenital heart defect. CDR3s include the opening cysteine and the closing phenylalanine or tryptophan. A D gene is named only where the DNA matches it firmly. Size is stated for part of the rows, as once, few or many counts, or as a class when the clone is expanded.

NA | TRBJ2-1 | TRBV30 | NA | CAWSVRRLSPQFF | TGTGCCTGGAGTGTACGGCGACTCTCCCCTCAGTTCTTC
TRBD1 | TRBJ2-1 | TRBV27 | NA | CASSTRGQTPHNEQFF | TGTGCCAGCAGTACCAGGGGGCAAACACCCCACAATGAGCAGTTCTTC
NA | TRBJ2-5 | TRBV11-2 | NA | CASSPRGTQYF | TGTGCCAGCAGCCCCCGAGGGACCCAGTACTTC
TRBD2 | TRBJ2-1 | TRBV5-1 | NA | CASSLLAGFYNEQFF | TGCGCCAGCAGCTTGTTAGCGGGATTCTACAATGAGCAGTTCTTC
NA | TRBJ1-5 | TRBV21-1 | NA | CASSKPRGGQPQHF | TGTGCCAGCAGCAAACCGAGGGGAGGACAGCCCCAGCATTTT
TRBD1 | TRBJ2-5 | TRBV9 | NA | CASSSDRGLQETQYF | TGTGCCAGCAGTTCGGACAGGGGGCTGCAAGAGACCCAGTACTTC
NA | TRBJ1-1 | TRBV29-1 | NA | CSVTFGGPNTEAFF | TGCAGCGTCACCTTCGGGGGGCCCAACACTGAAGCTTTCTTT
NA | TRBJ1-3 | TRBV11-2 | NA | CASSLGGLNTIYF | TGTGCCAGCAGCTTAGGGGGGCTCAACACCATATATTTT
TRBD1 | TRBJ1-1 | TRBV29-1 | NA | CSVEALRTGSQFMNTEAFF | TGCAGCGTTGAAGCCCTTCGGACAGGCAGTCAATTCATGAACACTGAAGCTTTCTTT
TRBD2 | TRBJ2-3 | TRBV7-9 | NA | CASSLARTSGRRTDTQYF | TGTGCCAGCAGCTTAGCGAGGACTAGCGGGAGGAGAACAGATACGCAGTATTTT
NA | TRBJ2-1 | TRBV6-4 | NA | CASSPGLYNEQFF | TGTGCCAGCAGTCCGGGACTCTACAATGAGCAGTTCTTC
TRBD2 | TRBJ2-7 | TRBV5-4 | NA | CASSLWVSGRFYEQYF | TGTGCCAGCAGCTTGTGGGTTAGCGGGAGATTTTACGAGCAGTACTTC
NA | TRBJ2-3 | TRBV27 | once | CASSFNGTVPPGDSRPGTDTQYF | TGTGCCAGCAGTTTCAACGGGACAGTTCCTCCTGGGGACTCCCGGCCTGGCACAGATACGCAGTATTTT
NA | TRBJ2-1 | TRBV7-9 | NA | CASSIRISGRDEQFF | TGTGCCAGCAGCATAAGGATTAGTGGGAGAGATGAGCAGTTCTTC
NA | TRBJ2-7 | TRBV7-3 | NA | CASSLTSGEQYF | TGTGCCAGCAGCTTAACGTCAGGCGAGCAGTACTTC
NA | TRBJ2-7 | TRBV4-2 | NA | CASSQGTKSSYEQYF | TGTGCCAGCAGCCAAGGGACTAAGAGCTCCTACGAGCAGTACTTC
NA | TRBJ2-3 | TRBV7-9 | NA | CASSLGLLSTDTQYF | TGTGCCAGCAGCTTGGGCCTTCTTAGCACAGATACGCAGTATTTT
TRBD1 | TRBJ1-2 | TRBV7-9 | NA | CASSLLDRLNYGYTF | TGTGCCAGCAGCTTATTGGACAGGCTCAACTATGGCTACACCTTC
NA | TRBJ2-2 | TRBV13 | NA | CASSLVAWADTGELFF | TGTGCCAGCAGCTTAGTGGCGTGGGCCGACACCGGGGAGCTGTTTTTT
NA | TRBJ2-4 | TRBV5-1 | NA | CASSRVPLWSGIQYF | TGCGCCAGCAGCCGGGTCCCCCTCTGGTCGGGAATTCAGTACTTC
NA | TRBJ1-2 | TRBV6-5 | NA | CASSYSGGDYGYTF | TGTGCCAGCAGTTATTCGGGGGGTGACTATGGCTACACCTTC
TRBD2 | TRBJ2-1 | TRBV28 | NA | CASSPLAGGLNEQFF | TGTGCCAGTTCCCCCCTAGCGGGAGGGCTCAATGAGCAGTTCTTC
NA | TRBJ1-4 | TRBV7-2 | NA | CASSLAGLRNEKLFF | TGTGCCAGCAGCTTAGCTGGGCTTCGTAATGAAAAACTGTTTTTT
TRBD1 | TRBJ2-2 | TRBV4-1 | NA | CASSHLTGGEGTGELFF | TGCGCCAGCAGCCATCTTACAGGGGGCGAAGGCACCGGGGAGCTGTTTTTT
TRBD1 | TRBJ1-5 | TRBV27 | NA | CASSPALTGGSNQPQHF | TGTGCCAGCTCCCCAGCCCTGACAGGGGGAAGCAATCAGCCCCAGCATTTT
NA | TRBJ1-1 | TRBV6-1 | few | CASSPAGTEAFF | TGTGCCAGCAGCCCAGCGGGGACGGAAGCTTTCTTT
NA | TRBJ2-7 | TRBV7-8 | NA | CASSLGGGIVYEQYF | TGTGCCAGCAGCTTGGGAGGCGGGATTGTCTACGAGCAGTACTTC
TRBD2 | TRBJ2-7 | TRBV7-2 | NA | CASSLGLRPYEQYF | TGTGCCAGCAGCTTGGGACTAAGACCCTACGAGCAGTACTTC
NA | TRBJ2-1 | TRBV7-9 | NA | CASSSTGLVARNEQFF | TGTGCCAGCAGCTCGACGGGACTCGTGGCTAGGAATGAGCAGTTCTTC
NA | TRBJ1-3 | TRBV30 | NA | CACHREDGNTIYF | TGTGCCTGTCACAGGGAAGATGGAAACACCATATATTTT
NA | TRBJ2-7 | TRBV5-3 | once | CARSPLDEQYF | TGTGCCAGAAGCCCCCTAGACGAGCAGTACTTC
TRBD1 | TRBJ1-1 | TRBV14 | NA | CASNRGMNTEAFF | TGTGCCAGCAACAGGGGCATGAACACTGAAGCTTTCTTT
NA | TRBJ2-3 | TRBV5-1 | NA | CASSLLASEIDTQYF | TGCGCCAGCAGCCTACTAGCATCGGAGATCGATACGCAGTATTTT
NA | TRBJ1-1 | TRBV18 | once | CASSPPRRSHIRTEAFF | TGTGCCAGCTCACCTCCCCGTCGGAGCCATATTAGGACTGAAGCTTTCTTT
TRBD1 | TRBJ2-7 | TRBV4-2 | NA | CASSQSRTGPYEQYF | TGTGCCAGCAGCCAATCGCGGACAGGCCCCTACGAGCAGTACTTC
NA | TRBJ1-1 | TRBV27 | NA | CASSLSSRGDTEAFF | TGTGCCAGCAGTTTATCATCACGGGGGGACACTGAAGCTTTCTTT
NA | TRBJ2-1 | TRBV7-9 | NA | CASSLVPTINEQFF | TGTGCCAGCAGCTTAGTACCCACAATCAATGAGCAGTTCTTC
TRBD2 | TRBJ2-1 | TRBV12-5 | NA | CASGPSQGTAGGLDEQFF | TGTGCTAGTGGTCCGTCACAGGGGACGGCGGGAGGGTTGGATGAGCAGTTCTTC
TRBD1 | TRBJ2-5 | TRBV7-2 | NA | CASSPRGQGARETQYF | TGTGCCAGCAGCCCCCGAGGGCAGGGGGCTCGGGAGACCCAGTACTTC
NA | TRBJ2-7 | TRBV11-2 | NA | CASSPKTSGVQYF | TGTGCCAGCAGCCCAAAGACTAGTGGGGTGCAGTACTTC
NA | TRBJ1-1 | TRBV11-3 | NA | CASSLVGGPTEAFF | TGTGCCAGCAGCTTAGTAGGAGGGCCCACTGAAGCTTTCTTT
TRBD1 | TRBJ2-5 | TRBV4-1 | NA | CASSSGTVQETQYF | TGCGCCAGCAGCAGTGGGACAGTACAAGAGACCCAGTACTTC
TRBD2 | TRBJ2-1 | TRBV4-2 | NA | CASSQTETSSSYNEQFF | TGTGCCAGCAGCCAAACCGAGACTAGCAGCTCCTACAATGAGCAGTTCTTC
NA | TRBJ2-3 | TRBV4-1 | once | CASSPRNLAGLTTDTQYF | TGCGCCAGCAGCCCCCGAAACCTAGCAGGCCTCACCACAGATACGCAGTATTTT
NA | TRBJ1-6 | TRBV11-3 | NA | CASSLSAGNSPLHF | TGTGCCAGCAGCTTAAGCGCGGGGAATTCACCCCTCCACTTT
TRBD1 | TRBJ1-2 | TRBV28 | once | CASRPADRGGYTF | TGTGCCAGCAGACCCGCGGACAGGGGGGGCTACACCTTC
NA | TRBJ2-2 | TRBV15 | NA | CATSPRGVQDGELFF | TGTGCCACCAGCCCCCGCGGGGTTCAGGACGGGGAGCTGTTTTTT
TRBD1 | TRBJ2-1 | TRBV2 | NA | CASSEGGQVVRTSYNEQFF | TGTGCCAGCAGTGAAGGTGGACAGGTTGTTAGGACCTCCTACAATGAGCAGTTCTTC
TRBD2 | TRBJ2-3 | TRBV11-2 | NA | CASSPCLLAGGPGTDTQYF | TGTGCCAGCAGCCCATGCCTACTAGCGGGAGGGCCGGGCACAGATACGCAGTATTTT
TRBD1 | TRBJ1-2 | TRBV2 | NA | CASTNRGANYGYTF | TGTGCCAGCACCAACAGGGGCGCAAACTATGGCTACACCTTC
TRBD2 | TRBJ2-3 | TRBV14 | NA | CASSQVPGLAPRVGRDTQYF | TGTGCCAGCAGCCAAGTCCCGGGACTAGCGCCCCGCGTCGGGAGAGATACGCAGTATTTT
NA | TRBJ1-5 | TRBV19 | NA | CASSPQGTRNYSNQPQHF | TGTGCCAGTAGTCCCCAGGGGACACGGAATTATAGCAATCAGCCCCAGCATTTT
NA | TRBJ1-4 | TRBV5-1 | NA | CASSIGLGGVREKLFF | TGCGCCAGCAGTATTGGCCTTGGAGGGGTCAGGGAAAAACTGTTTTTT
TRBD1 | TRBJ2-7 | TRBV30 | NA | CAWRDFRDRGSYEQYF | TGTGCCTGGAGAGATTTCCGGGACAGGGGATCCTACGAGCAGTACTTC
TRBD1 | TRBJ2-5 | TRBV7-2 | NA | CASSLGQGDCQETQYF | TGTGCCAGCAGCTTAGGACAGGGGGATTGCCAAGAGACCCAGTACTTC